Included here is one T cell receptor (beta chain) sequence, with context. The sample originates from a study of blood T cell repertoires in COVID-19. Trimming cost V 5 bases and J 7 bases, with 14 bases left between them. The germline V gene has CDR1 MNHEY and CDR2 SVGEGT. The CDR3 consists of 13 residues. Assay: immunoSEQ multiplex PCR; the TCRdb copy retains only in-frame clones and omits some. The sample consists of fewer than 250,000 clones, 87% of them appearing once. This sequence originates from a man aged 25-40 years who had recovered from COVID-19. The sequencing input was PBMCs or T cells enriched from blood (not recorded which). The chain is built from TRBV6-2 or TRBV6-3 and TRBJ1-2; tentative D call: TRBD1 (5 bases). The CDR3 reads CASSTDSRSGYTF. The CDR3 region has the DNA TGTGCCAGCAGTACCGACAGCCGAAGTGGCTACACCTTC.